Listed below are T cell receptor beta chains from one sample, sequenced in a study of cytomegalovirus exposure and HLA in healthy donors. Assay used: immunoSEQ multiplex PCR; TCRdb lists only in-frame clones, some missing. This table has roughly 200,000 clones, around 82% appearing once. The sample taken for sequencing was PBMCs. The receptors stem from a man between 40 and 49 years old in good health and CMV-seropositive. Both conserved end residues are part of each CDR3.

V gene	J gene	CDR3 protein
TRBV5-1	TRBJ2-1	CASSLRMGTNNEQFF
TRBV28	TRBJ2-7	CASSLDRGLEQYF
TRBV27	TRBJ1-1	CASSLSRDTEAFF
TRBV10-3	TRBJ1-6	CAIRTVSYNSPLHF
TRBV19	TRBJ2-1	CASSIVSAGLNNEQFF
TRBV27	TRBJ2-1	CASSFSGLAPLSSYNEQFF
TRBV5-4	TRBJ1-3	CASSRGGVGNTIYF
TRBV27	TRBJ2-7	CASRALAGAYEQYF
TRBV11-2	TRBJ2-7	CASSPTSGGAYEQYF
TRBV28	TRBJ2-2	CASSFNSGYVTGELFF
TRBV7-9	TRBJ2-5	CASSLYPGQGTETQYF
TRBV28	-	CASISGQSSYEQYF
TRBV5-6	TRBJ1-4	CASSLGTGSNEKLFF
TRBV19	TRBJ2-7	CASSPGGGSVTAYF
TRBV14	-	CASAGLAGVYEQYF
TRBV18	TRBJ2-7	CASSPTGGLNEQYF
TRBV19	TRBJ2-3	CASSREGTDTQYF
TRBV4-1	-	CASRNLAGSSYEQYF
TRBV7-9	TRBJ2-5	CASSSGGLAGGSYRTQYF
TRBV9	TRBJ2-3	CASSVDAGSTYTQYF
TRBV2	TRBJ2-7	CASSGDRERFF
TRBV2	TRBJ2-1	CASTGLAGEQFF
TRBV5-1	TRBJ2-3	CASSFGTDTQYF
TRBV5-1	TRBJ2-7	CASSLEGQPYEQYF
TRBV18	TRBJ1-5	CASSRLGQGFTSQHF
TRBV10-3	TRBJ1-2	CAISGQGGSGYTF
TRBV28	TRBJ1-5	CASSFGGTGGVSNQPQHF